This T cell receptor (beta chain) was recorded in a study of early T cells in non-severe SARS-CoV-2 infection. Overall study context: With bulk RNA from unsorted whole blood as input, sequencing yielded unpaired chains.

Attachment of unique molecular identifiers was made to individual cDNA molecules. Via MiXCR, TCRdb re-called the 5' RACE reads, giving one row per CDR3 protein. This table has tens of thousands of distinct CDR3 sequences, roughly 15% appearing once. This clonotype occurred a few times. The sequence came from an adult who was a healthcare worker with PCR-confirmed SARS-CoV-2 infection or an uninfected control (not recorded which). Sequencing was performed on whole blood.

The CDR3 coding sequence is TGCGCCAGCAGCTTGGAGGCCGATTCACCCCTCCACTTT. Translated, it gives CASSLEADSPLHF. The chain employs TRBV5-1 and TRBJ1-6; D unresolved. Germline CDR1 SGHRS, CDR2 YFSETQ. The CDR3 is 13 residues long. V dropped 0 bases and J dropped 8 bases, with 6 bases sitting between them.